One sample yielded the 30 T cell receptor beta chains listed below, sequenced in a study of T cell responses to AZD1222 COVID-19 vaccine. Using immunoSEQ multiplex PCR, the repertoire was profiled, and TCRdb retains in-frame clones only, with some absent. The table lists over 100,000 clones, about 90% of them singletons. The sequences come from peripheral blood, collected on day 0 of AZD1222 vaccination. The receptor source for this set is an adult in good health.

The chain recombines TRBV6-5 with TRBJ1-4; possible D gene TRBD1, 5 bases. CDR3 size: 14 residues. V lost 8 bases, J lost 7 bases, and 17 bases lay in between. From germline, CDR1 is MNHEY and CDR2 SVGAGI. CDR3 nucleotides: TGTGCCAGCGGGCCCCGGGCGGGGGGTGAAAAACTGTTTTTT. Its translation is CASGPRAGGEKLFF.

The V and J genes are TRBV11-2 and TRBJ1-3; 7 bases map to TRBD1. With V trimmed by 4 bases and J by 4 bases, 1 base remained unmatched. The germline CDR1 and CDR2 sequences are SGHAT and FQNNGV. The CDR3 spans 13 residues. The CDR3 loop is CASSSGQGNTIYF. As DNA, the CDR3 is TGTGCCAGCAGCTCGGGACAGGGAAACACCATATATTTT.

In its sample, this clone was seen a few times. V is TRBV29-1 and J is TRBJ1-2; possibly TRBD1 for D (6 bases). The V end was cut by 7 bases, the J end by 10 bases, with 19 bases between. Germline V CDR1 and CDR2: SQVTM, ANQGSEA. CDR3 length: 12 amino acids. CDR3 region: CSASLRGQAYTF. Written as DNA, the CDR3 is TGCAGCGCATCACTCCGGGGGCAGGCCTACACCTTC. The full variable domain, rest sourced from reference TRBV29-1 and TRBJ1-2, is SAVISQKPSRDICQRGTSLTIQCQVDSQVTMMFWYRQQPGQSLTLIATANQGSEATYESGFVIDKFPISRPNLTFSTLTVSNMSPEDSSIYLCSASLRGQAYTFGSGTRLTVV.

This clone has just one count. V gene TRBV18 combines with J gene TRBJ1-3; D gene ambiguous. Germline CDR1 KGHSH, CDR2 LQKENI. The ends were cut back, 2 bases at V and 0 bases at J, with 5 bases in the middle. This CDR3 is built from 14 residues. CDR3 region: CASSPSRSGNTIYF. DNA for the CDR3: TGTGCCAGCTCACCATCACGCTCTGGAAACACCATATATTTT.

The V and J genes are TRBV6-1 and TRBJ1-3, with D unclear. Per germline, CDR1 MNHNS and CDR2 SASEGT. The CDR3 covers 14 residues. Trimming stripped 2 bases from V and 1 base from J, with 6 bases between. The CDR3 bases are TGTGCCAGCAGTGAAAGGTGGTCTGGAAACACCATATATTTT. As protein: CASSERWSGNTIYF.

This chain connects TRBV9 to TRBJ2-7, with 7 nucleotides matching TRBD1. The length of the CDR3 is 15 residues. V dropped 3 bases and J dropped 2; count of bases not matched to a gene: 8. Germline values: CDR1 SGDLS, CDR2 YYNGEE. The CDR3 DNA is TGTGCCAGCAGCGAAAGGACAGGACCGACCTACGAGCAGTACTTC. Translated: CASSERTGPTYEQYF.

This chain connects TRBV18 to TRBJ1-3; no clear D gene. Trimming pared 2 bases from V and 2 bases from J, leaving 10 bases between. This CDR3 spans 15 amino acids. Germline V gene sequence: CDR1 KGHSH, CDR2 LQKENI. The CDR3 spells CASSPYQDPGNTIYF. CDR3 DNA sequence: TGTGCCAGCTCACCATACCAGGACCCTGGAAACACCATATATTTT.

The V and J genes are TRBV29-1 and TRBJ2-3; D is undetermined. The germline V gene has CDR1 SQVTM and CDR2 ANQGSEA. Deletions cut 4 bases from V and 0 bases from J, with 11 bases between. This CDR3 comprises 14 residues. The CDR3 region is CSVATYSSTDTQYF. CDR3 sequence (DNA): TGCAGCGTTGCCACTTATTCTAGCACAGATACGCAGTATTTT.

The chain couples TRBV5-1 to TRBJ2-3; D ambiguous. Germline CDR1 and CDR2: SGHRS and YFSETQ. The CDR3 is 16 amino acids. V lost 0 bases and J lost 5, with 16 bases in between. CDR3 coding DNA: TGCGCCAGCAGCTTGGAGGCCTCCCACCCGGGAGATACGCAGTATTTT. Translation: CASSLEASHPGDTQYF.

The gene calls are TRBV4-3 and TRBJ2-5; 14 positions agree with TRBD2. V lost 0 bases and J lost 6; bases outside the gene matches: 9. Germline CDR1 and CDR2: LGHNA and YSLEER. CDR3 size: 18 residues. The CDR3 region is CASSQERWGLAGEKTQYF. CDR3 in DNA: TGCGCCAGCAGCCAAGAGAGATGGGGACTAGCGGGAGAGAAGACCCAGTACTTC.

The chain has TRBV7-8 and TRBJ2-1; TRBD2 is a possible D gene (5 bases). The CDR3 has 16 amino acids. V gave up 1 base and J gave up 4 bases, with 14 bases separating them. Germline loops: CDR1 SGHVS, CDR2 FQNEAQ. The chain's CDR3 is CASSLEPTTGYNEQFF. DNA for the CDR3: TGTGCCAGCAGCTTAGAGCCGACTACCGGATACAATGAGCAGTTCTTC. Based on the CDR3 plus reference TRBV7-8 and TRBJ2-1, the full variable domain is GAGVSQSPRYKVAKRGQDVALRCDPISGHVSLFWYQQALGQGPEFLTYFQNEAQLDKSGLPSDRFFAERPEGSVSTLKIQRTQQEDSAVYLCASSLEPTTGYNEQFFGPGTRLTVL.

The chain has TRBV18 and TRBJ1-1, with D maybe TRBD1 (5 bases). The CDR3 has 14 amino acids. Trimming took 8 bases from V and 4 from J, leaving 17 bases between them. CDR1 and CDR2 from the germline V gene are KGHSH and LQKENI. Written as DNA, the CDR3 is TGTGCCAGCAACGAGGGGCAGGGCGGCACTGAAGCTTTCTTT. This gives the protein CASNEGQGGTEAFF.

The V call is TRBV29-1, the J call TRBJ1-2; a possible D gene is TRBD1 (5 bases). The CDR3 has 14 residues. V was cut by 7 bases and J by 4 bases, with 19 bases left in between. Germline V gene data show CDR1 as SQVTM and CDR2 as ANQGSEA. CDR3 sequence (DNA): TGCAGCGCCGGCCCCGAAGGGGAGGGCTATGGCTACACCTTC. It yields the protein CSAGPEGEGYGYTF.

V is TRBV10-1 and J is TRBJ2-1, with 10 bases lining up with TRBD2. Germline-derived CDR1 and CDR2 are WNHNN and SYGVQD (reference sequence). The CDR3 sequence is 15 residues long. J gave up 7 bases and V 3 bases, and 6 bases lay outside the gene matches. CDR3 nucleotide sequence: TGCGCCAGCAGTGACGAGCGGGAGGGCCGGAATGAGCAGTTCTTC. Amino acids: CASSDEREGRNEQFF.

The V call is TRBV6-2 or TRBV6-3, the J call TRBJ1-2, with no clear D. This CDR3 is built from 12 residues. Trimming took off 2 bases at V and 3 bases at J, with 4 bases between the two ends. CDR1 and CDR2 (germline): MNHEY, SVGEGT. CDR3 sequence: CASSYPDYGYTF. The CDR3 coding sequence is TGTGCCAGCAGTTACCCCGACTATGGCTACACCTTC.

A single count supports this clone. The V and J genes are TRBV5-1 and TRBJ1-3; unclear D gene. Germline V gene lookup returns CDR1 SGHRS and CDR2 YFSETQ. The V end lost 2 bases, the J end lost 5 bases, and 5 bases lay between the germline ends. CDR3 length equals 12 residues. The CDR3 loop reads CASSFDRNTIYF. As DNA, the CDR3 is TGCGCCAGCAGCTTCGACAGAAACACCATATATTTT.

The chain recombines TRBV11-3 with TRBJ2-3, with 7 positions matching TRBD1. The junction had 12 bases not matched to a gene; V was cut back by 5 bases and J by 1 base. Germline CDR1 reads SGHNT; CDR2 reads YENEEA. The CDR3 is made up of 17 amino acids. CDR3 in DNA: TGTGCCAGCAGCCCTTTACAGGGGATTGGAGGCACAGATACGCAGTATTTT. Protein sequence: CASSPLQGIGGTDTQYF.

This clone was found a few times. Other DNA sequences in this specimen translate into the identical CDR3. The rearrangement links TRBV18 to TRBJ2-7, with a tentative D call TRBD1 (6 bases). V was cut by 1 base and J by 2 bases, with 9 bases left in between. This CDR3 is built from 14 residues. Germline values: CDR1 KGHSH, CDR2 LQKENI. The CDR3 protein is CASSPRQGTYEQYV. CDR3 bases: TGTGCCAGCTCACCACGGCAGGGGACCTACGAGCAGTACGTC.

This chain joins TRBV6-6 and TRBJ2-6; D gene ambiguous. CDR3 length: 18 amino acids. Germline assignment: CDR1 MNHNY and CDR2 SVGAGI (reference sequence). V lost 5 bases and J 0 bases, leaving 17 bases between the germline ends. The CDR3 here is CASSPSRPLYSGANVLTF. CDR3 DNA sequence: TGTGCCAGCAGTCCATCCCGACCTCTATACTCTGGGGCCAACGTCCTGACTTTC.

The V and J genes are TRBV10-1 and TRBJ2-3; D possibly uses TRBD1 or TRBD2 (5 bases each). V lost 2 bases and J 5 bases, leaving 11 bases between the germline ends. From germline, CDR1 is WNHNN and CDR2 SYGVQD (reference sequence). CDR3 length: 14 amino acids. The CDR3: CASSEKSGRDTQYF. The DNA for the CDR3 is TGCGCCAGCAGTGAGAAGTCAGGGAGAGATACGCAGTATTTT.

This chain connects TRBV15 to TRBJ1-6; no clear D. Germline lookup yields CDR1 LNHNV and CDR2 YYDKDF (reference sequence). This CDR3 region has 14 residues. V was cut by 6 bases and J by 10 bases, with 16 bases left in between. The CDR3 DNA reads TGTGCCACCAGAAATAATCGGATAGGATCACCCCTCCACTTT. Translation gives CATRNNRIGSPLHF.

The rearrangement joins TRBV4-3 to TRBJ1-5; the D is unclear. The CDR3 extends over 13 amino acids. CDR1 is LGHNA, CDR2 YSLEER, per germline. V lost 4 bases, J lost 7 bases, and 11 bases lay in between. Here the CDR3 reads CASSPMRAQPQHF. CDR3 nucleotides: TGCGCCAGCAGCCCAATGAGGGCCCAGCCCCAGCATTTT.

The chain combines TRBV6-2 or TRBV6-3 with TRBJ1-2; D remains ambiguous. The CDR3 loop spans 15 amino acids. Germline-derived CDR1 and CDR2 are MNHEY and SVGEGT. The V and J ends lost 2 bases and 0 bases respectively, with 10 bases between them. The DNA for the CDR3 is TGTGCCAGCAGTTACGCTTCTAAGGCTAACTATGGCTACACCTTC. Translating gives CASSYASKANYGYTF.

The chain uses TRBV7-3 and TRBJ2-5; no reliable D call. Germline CDR1 is SGHTA and CDR2 is FQGTGA. The CDR3 has 13 residues. Trimming removed 5 bases at V and 2 bases at J, with 9 bases between. The DNA of the CDR3 is TGTGCCAGCAGCCCCGGTTATCAAGAGACCCAGTACTTC. It codes for CASSPGYQETQYF.

The chain links TRBV30 to TRBJ2-7; D is uncertain. Germline CDR1 GTSNPN, CDR2 SVGIG (reference sequence). The CDR3 consists of 11 residues. Trimming left V 2 bases short and J 4 bases short, with 6 bases between. The CDR3 DNA reads TGTGCCTGGAGTCTGGCTTACGAGCAGTACTTC. This sequence encodes CAWSLAYEQYF.

This chain joins TRBV2 and TRBJ2-3; D possibly matches TRBD1 or TRBD2 (7 bases each). The CDR3 extends over 18 amino acids. The V and J ends lost 1 base and 2 bases respectively, with 19 bases between them. The germline CDR1 and CDR2 sequences are SNHLY and FYNNEI. The CDR3 bases are TGTGCCAGCAGTGAAGGGGGCAGGGGGGACTACACCACAGATACGCAGTATTTT. The encoded protein is CASSEGGRGDYTTDTQYF.

This chain uses TRBV5-6 with TRBJ1-1; D call uncertain. CDR1 is SGHDT, CDR2 YYEEEE, per germline. This CDR3 is built from 13 residues. Trimming stripped 5 bases from V and 1 base from J, with 9 bases between. CDR3 bases: TGTGCCAGCAGTCATACAACGAACACTGAAGCTTTCTTT. Encoded protein: CASSHTTNTEAFF.

The V and J genes are TRBV3-1 (or the pseudogene TRBV3-2) and TRBJ2-5, with TRBD2 identical over 7 bases. The V and J ends lost 0 bases and 7 bases, in that order; junction bases with no gene match: 14. The CDR3 length is 17 residues. Per the germline V gene, CDR1 is LGHDT and CDR2 is YNNKEL (reference sequence). CDR3 DNA sequence: TGTGCCAGCAGCCAAGAAAGGTGGGGGGGAGGTGGCAGGACCCAGTACTTC. This encodes CASSQERWGGGGRTQYF.

This rearrangement joins TRBV3-1 (or the pseudogene TRBV3-2) to TRBJ1-5; 8 bases line up with TRBD1. The junction had 2 bases not matched to a gene; V was cut back by 1 base and J by 3 bases. The germline V gene encodes CDR1 LGHDT and CDR2 YNNKEL (reference sequence). The CDR3 has 15 amino acids. CDR3 region: CASSQGDRYNQPQHF. The CDR3 nucleotides are TGTGCCAGCAGCCAAGGGGACAGGTACAATCAGCCCCAGCATTTT.

V usage is TRBV5-1 and J usage is TRBJ2-3; either TRBD1 or TRBD2 may fit D (5 bases each). Germline CDR1 and CDR2: SGHRS and YFSETQ. Trimming took 4 bases from V and 2 from J, leaving 11 bases between them. There are 14 residues in the CDR3. CDR3 protein: CASSPLGTTDTQYF. CDR3 DNA: TGCGCCAGCAGCCCCCTGGGGACCACAGATACGCAGTATTTT.